This TCR beta chain was obtained from a study of OX40 agonist ivuxolimab in advanced cancers. Study-wide context: Patients received ivuxolimab, an agonistic anti-OX40 (CD134) antibody. Among those treated, three patients had partial responses, one with hepatocellular carcinoma and two with cutaneous melanoma. Broader study findings: Expanded peripheral T cells had an undetermined antigen specificity. On average, CD8+ T cells showed a greater number of expanded clones than CD4+.

The V gene lost 1 base and the J gene lost 0 bases, with 19 bases spanning the gap. Germline assignment: CDR1 KGHSH and CDR2 LQKENI. The CDR3 sequence is 20 residues long. Sequencing used immunoSEQ multiplex PCR; TCRdb keeps in-frame clones, though not all of them. In the table there are around 68,000 clones, 91% of which are singletons. On this clone: Its antigen is not identified.

The genes are TRBV18 and TRBJ2-6; D gene ambiguous. The source material was CD4+ or CD8+ T cells sorted from blood, sampled in a trial of the OX40 agonist ivuxolimab. The TCR was taken from an adult with an advanced solid tumor such as melanoma, head and neck, liver or kidney cancer. This CDR3 is CASSPLKLTATTSGANVLTF. CDR3 DNA sequence: TGTGCCAGCTCACCACTTAAATTGACGGCCACGACCTCTGGGGCCAACGTCCTGACTTTC.